This record looks at one T cell receptor beta chain sequence and its context. What it binds is unknown. Autoimmune disease history or systemic immunosuppression barred patients. Libraries were prepared by immunoSEQ multiplex PCR; TCRdb keeps only in-frame clonotypes and omits some of them. The sample has around 90,000 clones, around 86% seen once. The data were obtained in a study of OX40 agonist ivuxolimab in advanced cancers. Study overall: As their treatment, patients were administered ivuxolimab, an agonistic anti-OX40 (CD134) antibody. Earlier anti-PD-1, anti-PD-L1 or anti-CTLA-4 therapy was permitted; 40% had received some.

Study findings and constraints: Both blood CD4+ and CD8+ T cells showed clonal growth by week 6 at 0.1 to 3.0 mg/kg.

The CDR3 covers 19 residues. The germline gives CDR1 SGDLS, CDR2 YYNGEE. J gave up 2 bases and V 1 base, and 11 bases lay outside the gene matches. The sample in question was CD4+ or CD8+ T cells sorted from blood, obtained in a trial of the OX40 agonist ivuxolimab. V usage is TRBV9 and J usage is TRBJ2-7; 14 nucleotides align to TRBD2. This receptor was identified in an adult with an advanced solid tumor such as melanoma, head and neck, liver or kidney cancer. In nucleotides, the CDR3 is TGTGCCAGCAGCGTAAATCCCGGACTAGCGGGGGGCACTACCTACGAGCAGTACTTC. Protein sequence: CASSVNPGLAGGTTYEQYF.